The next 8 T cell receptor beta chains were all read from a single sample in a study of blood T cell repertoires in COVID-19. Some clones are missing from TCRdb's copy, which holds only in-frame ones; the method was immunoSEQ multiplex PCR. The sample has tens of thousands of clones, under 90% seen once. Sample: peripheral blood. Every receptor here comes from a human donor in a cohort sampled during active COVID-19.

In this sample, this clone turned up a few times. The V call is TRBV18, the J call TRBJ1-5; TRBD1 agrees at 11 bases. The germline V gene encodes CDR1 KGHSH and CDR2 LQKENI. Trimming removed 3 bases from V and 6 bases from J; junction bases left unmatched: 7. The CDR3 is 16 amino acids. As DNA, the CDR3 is TGTGCCAGCTCACCTCCCCGGGACAGGGGGTTTCAGCCCCAGCATTTT. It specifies CASSPPRDRGFQPQHF.

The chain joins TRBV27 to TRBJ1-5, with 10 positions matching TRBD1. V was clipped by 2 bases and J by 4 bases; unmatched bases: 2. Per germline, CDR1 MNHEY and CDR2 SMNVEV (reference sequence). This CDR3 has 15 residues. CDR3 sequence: CASSLQGQGNQPQHF. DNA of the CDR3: TGTGCCAGCAGTTTACAGGGACAGGGGAATCAGCCCCAGCATTTT.

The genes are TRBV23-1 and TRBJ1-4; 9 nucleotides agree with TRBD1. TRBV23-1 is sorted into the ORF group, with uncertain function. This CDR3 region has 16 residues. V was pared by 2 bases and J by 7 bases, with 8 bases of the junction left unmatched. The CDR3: CASSQIPGTGSEKLFF. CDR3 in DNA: TGCGCCAGCAGTCAAATCCCCGGGACAGGGAGTGAAAAACTGTTTTTT.

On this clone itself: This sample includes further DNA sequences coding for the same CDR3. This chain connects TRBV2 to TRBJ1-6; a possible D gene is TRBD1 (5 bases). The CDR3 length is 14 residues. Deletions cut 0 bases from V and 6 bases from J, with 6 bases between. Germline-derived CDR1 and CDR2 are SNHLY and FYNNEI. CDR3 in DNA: TGTGCCAGCAGTGAAGCCAGGGTTAATTCACCCCTCCACTTT. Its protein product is CASSEARVNSPLHF. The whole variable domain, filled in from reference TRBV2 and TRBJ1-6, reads EPEVTQTPSHQVTQMGQEVILRCVPISNHLYFYWYRQILGQKVEFLVSFYNNEISEKSEIFDDQFSVERPDGSNFTLKIRSTKLEDSAMYFCASSEARVNSPLHFGNGTRLTVT.

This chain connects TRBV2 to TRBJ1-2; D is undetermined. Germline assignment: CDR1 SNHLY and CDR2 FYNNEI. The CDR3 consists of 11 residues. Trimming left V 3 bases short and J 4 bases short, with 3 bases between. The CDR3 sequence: CASSDSYGYTF. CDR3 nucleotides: TGTGCCAGCAGTGACAGCTATGGCTACACCTTC.

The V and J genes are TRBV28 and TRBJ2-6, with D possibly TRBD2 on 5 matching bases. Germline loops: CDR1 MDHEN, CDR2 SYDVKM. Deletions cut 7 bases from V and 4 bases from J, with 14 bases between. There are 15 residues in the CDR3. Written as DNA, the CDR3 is TGTGCCAGCACCACGGCGGGTACCGGGGCCAACGTCCTGACTTTC. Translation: CASTTAGTGANVLTF. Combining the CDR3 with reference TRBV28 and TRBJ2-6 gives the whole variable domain DVKVTQSSRYLVKRTGEKVFLECVQDMDHENMFWYRQDPGLGLRLIYFSYDVKMKEKGDIPEGYSVSREKKERFSLILESASTNQTSMYLCASTTAGTGANVLTFGAGSRLTVL.

This chain's CDR3 is CASSIRTGGTDTQYF. CDR3 coding DNA: TGTGCCAGTAGTATACGGACAGGGGGCACAGATACGCAGTATTTT. The rearrangement links TRBV19 to TRBJ2-3; TRBD1 matches 9 bases. The CDR3 runs 15 residues. Losses at the gene ends were 2 bases for V and 1 base for J; bases not matched to a gene: 1. The V gene's germline CDR1 is LNHDA and CDR2 SQIVND (reference sequence).

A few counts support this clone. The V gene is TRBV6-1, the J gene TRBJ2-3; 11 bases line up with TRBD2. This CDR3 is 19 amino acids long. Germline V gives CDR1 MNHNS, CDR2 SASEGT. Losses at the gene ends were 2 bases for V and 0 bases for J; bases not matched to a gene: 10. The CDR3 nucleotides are TGTGCCAGCAGTGAAACGAGGGTAGCGGGGGGGACTAGCACAGATACGCAGTATTTT. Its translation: CASSETRVAGGTSTDTQYF.